The 27 T cell receptor beta chains below come from one sample, sequenced in a study of blood T cell repertoires in COVID-19. Using immunoSEQ multiplex PCR, the repertoire was profiled, and TCRdb retains in-frame clones only, with some absent. The sample comprises approximately 92,000 clones, 84% of which are singletons, and roughly 2% rests with the top ten. The sample consisted of peripheral blood. These receptor sequences come from a man between 65 and 85 years old with active or convalescent COVID-19.

The CDR3 coding sequence is TGTGCCAGCAGTGAGAGGGTTGACTATGGCTACACCTTC. The encoded protein is CASSERVDYGYTF. This chain uses TRBV6-2 or TRBV6-3 with TRBJ1-2, with D uncertain. V shed 5 bases and J shed 3 bases, with 10 bases lying between them. The CDR3 sequence is 13 residues long. Germline values: CDR1 MNHEY, CDR2 SVGEGT.

This rearrangement joins TRBV30 to TRBJ2-7; TRBD2 aligns across 7 bases. The germline CDR1 and CDR2 sequences are GTSNPN and SVGIG (reference sequence). This CDR3 spans 14 amino acids. The V gene end was trimmed by 0 bases and the J gene end by 9 bases; junction bases not matched to a gene: 11. The CDR3 reads CAWSVVGGYSSQYF. CDR3 coding DNA: TGTGCCTGGAGTGTTGTCGGGGGGTATTCATCGCAGTACTTC.

This rearrangement joins TRBV7-3 to TRBJ2-1; no firm D call. Germline V gives CDR1 SGHTA, CDR2 FQGTGA. V gave up 0 bases and J gave up 6 bases, with 6 bases separating them. The CDR3 loop spans 13 amino acids. In DNA, the CDR3 is TGTGCCAGCAGCTTAACGAGTACCAATGAGCAGTTCTTC. This gives the protein CASSLTSTNEQFF.

J is TRBJ1-3 and V is TRBV7-9; 11 bases line up with TRBD1. The CDR3 has 15 amino acids. Germline lookup yields CDR1 SEHNR and CDR2 FQNEAQ (reference sequence). J gave up 4 bases and V 5 bases, and 4 bases lay outside the gene matches. The CDR3 region is CASSPGQGAGNTIYF. CDR3 in DNA: TGTGCCAGCAGCCCTGGACAGGGGGCGGGAAACACCATATATTTT.

In regard to this clone: Other DNA sequences from this sample encode an identical CDR3 as well. This sequence joins TRBV5-1 and TRBJ2-7, with 10 bases matching TRBD1. This CDR3 has 14 residues. The ends lost 7 bases at V and 1 base at J; junction bases unmatched: 5. Germline values: CDR1 SGHRS, CDR2 YFSETQ. The DNA of the CDR3 is TGCGCCAGCTCTTCGGGACAGGGGTCCTACGAGCAGTACTTC. This gives the protein CASSSGQGSYEQYF.

This chain joins TRBV10-3 and TRBJ2-1, with 9 bases fitting TRBD2. The junction had 9 bases not matched to a gene; V was cut back by 3 bases and J by 6 bases. Germline CDR1 ENHRY, CDR2 SYGVKD. The CDR3 sequence is 16 residues long. The CDR3 here is CAISDQGKGLANEQFF. The CDR3 DNA reads TGTGCCATCAGTGACCAGGGGAAGGGACTAGCCAATGAGCAGTTCTTC.

The chain joins TRBV18 to TRBJ2-5, with D possibly TRBD2 on 6 matching bases. Germline lookup yields CDR1 KGHSH and CDR2 LQKENI. V lost 2 bases, J lost 6 bases, and 16 bases lay in between. The CDR3 runs 15 residues. CDR3 coding DNA: TGTGCCAGCTCACCAGTTGGAGGGTCTAAACAGACCCAGTACTTC. Translation: CASSPVGGSKQTQYF.

The chain employs TRBV29-1 and TRBJ2-1, with TRBD1 as a possible D gene (6 bases). Germline values: CDR1 SQVTM, CDR2 ANQGSEA. The CDR3 has 13 amino acids. Trimming removed 0 bases at V and 8 bases at J, with 11 bases between. The CDR3: CSVEEQGYDEQFF. CDR3 coding DNA: TGCAGCGTTGAAGAACAGGGTTACGATGAGCAGTTCTTC.

The CDR3 bases are TGTGCCAGCAGTTCCCTCGGGACAGCCACTTACGAGCAGTACTTC. This encodes CASSSLGTATYEQYF. The rearrangement uses TRBV6-2 or TRBV6-3 and TRBJ2-7; 7 nucleotides match TRBD1. The CDR3 runs 15 residues. The germline CDR1 and CDR2 sequences are MNHEY and SVGEGT. Germline trimming cut 4 bases from V and 4 bases from J; bases unmatched to any gene: 10.

In its sample, this clone was seen a few times. This chain joins TRBV7-9 and TRBJ1-1; 9 bases are shared with TRBD1. V dropped 5 bases and J dropped 10; count of bases not matched to a gene: 5. This CDR3 contains 12 residues. Per germline, CDR1 SEHNR and CDR2 FQNEAQ (reference sequence). The CDR3 is CASSPEDRGAFF. The CDR3 nucleotides are TGTGCCAGCAGCCCGGAGGACAGGGGAGCTTTCTTT.

With regard to this clone: Sequence at one end of the junction differs from germline and may be a read error. This chain links TRBV7-9 with TRBJ2-5; possibly TRBD2 for D (5 bases). The CDR3 spans 13 residues. The germline V gene encodes CDR1 SEHNR and CDR2 FQNEAQ (reference sequence). The chain's CDR3 is CASSLAEVGPSHF. CDR3 in DNA: TGTGCCAGCAGCTTAGCGGAGGTTGGGCCGAGCCACTTC.

This chain links TRBV9 with TRBJ2-7; TRBD1 matches at 10 bases. The CDR3 length is 15 residues. V lost 0 bases and J lost 1; bases outside the gene matches: 1. Germline V gene lookup returns CDR1 SGDLS and CDR2 YYNGEE. As DNA, the CDR3 is TGTGCCAGCAGCGTAGGGGGACAGGGGTCCTACGAGCAGTACTTC. Its translation: CASSVGGQGSYEQYF.

The J gene is TRBJ2-7, the V gene TRBV20-1, with D unclear. CDR3 length: 11 amino acids. Germline V lookup: CDR1 DFQATT, CDR2 SNEGSKA (reference sequence). V was pared by 6 bases and J by 6 bases, with 12 bases between. In DNA, the CDR3 is TGCAGTGCCCTCCGGGTGGGCGAGCAGTACTTC. Protein sequence: CSALRVGEQYF.

This chain connects TRBV27 to TRBJ1-1; maybe TRBD1 (5 bases). Trimming stripped 2 bases from V and 5 bases from J, with 18 bases between. Germline V lookup: CDR1 MNHEY, CDR2 SMNVEV (reference sequence). CDR3 length: 16 amino acids. The CDR3 sequence is CASSLKSGGFGTEAFF. CDR3 bases: TGTGCCAGCAGTTTAAAGTCCGGGGGATTTGGGACTGAAGCTTTCTTT.

This clone appeared once. The chain has TRBV28 and TRBJ1-2; TRBD1 matches 8 bases. The V and J ends lost 5 bases and 5 bases, in that order; junction bases with no gene match: 4. The germline V gene has CDR1 MDHEN and CDR2 SYDVKM. This CDR3 region has 13 residues. The CDR3 DNA reads TGTGCCAGCAGTGGGACAGGAGCATATGGCTACACCTTC. As protein: CASSGTGAYGYTF.

The V gene is TRBV12-1, the J gene TRBJ1-1; the tabulated D call, TRBD1, remains unverified against the DNA. TRBV12-1 is an annotated pseudogene. This CDR3 is 17 amino acids long. CDR3 coding DNA: TGTGCCAGCAGCTCCCCGCGGCCGCAGGGCCCTGACACTGAAGCTTTCTTT. Amino acids: CASSSPRPQGPDTEAFF.

This sequence joins TRBV4-2 and TRBJ2-7, with 8 nucleotides matching TRBD2. The V gene's germline CDR1 is LGHNA and CDR2 YNFKEQ. Trimming cost V 7 bases and J 0 bases; bases outside gene matches: 17. The length of the CDR3 is 18 residues. In DNA form, the CDR3 reads TGTGCCAGCAACGTGGGCCCGGGGGGGGACACGGGCTCCTACGAGCAGTACTTC. Translation gives CASNVGPGGDTGSYEQYF.

The chain has TRBV30 and TRBJ2-3; 7 bases line up with TRBD1. V shed 0 bases and J 7 bases; nucleotides not matched to a gene: 7. In germline, CDR1 is GTSNPN, CDR2 SVGIG (reference sequence). The CDR3 runs 14 residues. The CDR3 region has the DNA TGTGCCTGGAGTGTCAGGGGGTCGGTTAATACGCAGTATTTT. It codes for CAWSVRGSVNTQYF.

The chain links TRBV18 to TRBJ2-2; 10 bases are shared with TRBD2. The trim removed 1 base at V and 4 bases at J, leaving 3 bases unmatched. Looked up from germline, CDR1 is KGHSH and CDR2 is LQKENI. This CDR3 is built from 16 residues. This CDR3 reads CASSPRLAGVTGELFF. The CDR3 DNA is TGTGCCAGCTCACCACGGCTAGCGGGGGTCACCGGGGAGCTGTTTTTT.

This rearrangement joins TRBV1 to TRBJ1-4. TRBV1 is a pseudogene. The CDR3 covers 16 residues. The CDR3, as DNA: TGCACCAGCAGCCATCCCCCGGGACTGATTAATGAAAAACTGTTTTTT. As protein: CTSSHPPGLINEKLFF.

This clone was observed a single time. The chain links TRBV30 to TRBJ2-1; no firm D call. Germline CDR1 GTSNPN, CDR2 SVGIG (reference sequence). Between the trimmed V and J ends, which lost 1 base and 1 base, there was a span of 11 bases. CDR3 length: 15 residues. The CDR3 DNA reads as TGTGCCTGGAGTGCCCTATACCGATCCTACAATGAGCAGTTCTTC. Translated, it gives CAWSALYRSYNEQFF. Combining the CDR3 with reference TRBV30 and TRBJ2-1 gives the whole variable domain SQTIHQWPATLVQPVGSPLSLECTVEGTSNPNLYWYRQAAGRGLQLLFYSVGIGQISSEVPQNLSASRPQDRQFILSSKKLLLSDSGFYLCAWSALYRSYNEQFFGPGTRLTVL.

V is TRBV18 and J is TRBJ2-1; D gene ambiguous. V lost 2 bases and J 3 bases, leaving 11 bases between the germline ends. This CDR3 has 15 amino acids. Germline loops: CDR1 KGHSH, CDR2 LQKENI. For the CDR3, the DNA is TGTGCCAGCTCACCAACTCAGGTTAGCTACAATGAGCAGTTCTTC. Protein sequence: CASSPTQVSYNEQFF.

The gene calls are TRBV27 and TRBJ1-6; D perhaps matches TRBD1 (6 bases). Germline CDR1 is MNHEY and CDR2 is SMNVEV (reference sequence). This CDR3 contains 14 residues. The V end lost 6 bases, the J end lost 8 bases, and 14 bases lay between the germline ends. As DNA, the CDR3 is TGTGCCAGCAGGTACAGGGAGAGGCATTCACCCCTCCACTTT. It specifies CASRYRERHSPLHF.

This rearrangement joins TRBV28 to TRBJ2-7; TRBD2 agrees at 8 bases. The germline CDR1 and CDR2 sequences are MDHEN and SYDVKM. Trimming at V came to 8 bases and at J to 7 bases, leaving 10 bases not matched to a gene. This CDR3 has 13 residues. The CDR3 DNA is TGTGCCAGCCGACGGCGGGGGGCCCGGGAGCAGTACTTC. Protein sequence: CASRRRGAREQYF.

The V gene is TRBV5-4, the J gene TRBJ2-7, with 7 bases fitting TRBD1. CDR3 size: 14 residues. V was clipped by 5 bases and J by 0 bases; unmatched bases: 5. The V gene's germline CDR1 is SGHNT and CDR2 YYREEE (reference sequence). The CDR3 here is CASRRDRSSYEQYF. The CDR3 DNA reads TGTGCCAGCAGAAGGGACAGAAGCTCCTACGAGCAGTACTTC.

This clone was observed a handful of times. This chain connects TRBV24-1 to TRBJ2-5; D is unresolved. The CDR3 is 13 residues long. Trimming removed 6 bases from V and 2 bases from J, with 9 bases in between. The germline V gene encodes CDR1 KGHDR and CDR2 SFDVKD. CDR3: CATSLSGQETQYF. In DNA form, the CDR3 reads TGTGCCACCAGTTTGTCGGGTCAAGAGACCCAGTACTTC.

In its sample, this clone was seen once. Here the CDR3 reads CASSLGTGRQTQYF. The CDR3 DNA follows: TGTGCCAGCAGCTTAGGGACAGGGCGGCAGACCCAGTACTTC. The chain links TRBV11-2 to TRBJ2-5; the match to TRBD1 covers 8 bases. J was trimmed by 6 bases and V by 1 base; bases with no gene match: 4. Germline V lookup: CDR1 SGHAT, CDR2 FQNNGV. This CDR3 spans 14 amino acids.